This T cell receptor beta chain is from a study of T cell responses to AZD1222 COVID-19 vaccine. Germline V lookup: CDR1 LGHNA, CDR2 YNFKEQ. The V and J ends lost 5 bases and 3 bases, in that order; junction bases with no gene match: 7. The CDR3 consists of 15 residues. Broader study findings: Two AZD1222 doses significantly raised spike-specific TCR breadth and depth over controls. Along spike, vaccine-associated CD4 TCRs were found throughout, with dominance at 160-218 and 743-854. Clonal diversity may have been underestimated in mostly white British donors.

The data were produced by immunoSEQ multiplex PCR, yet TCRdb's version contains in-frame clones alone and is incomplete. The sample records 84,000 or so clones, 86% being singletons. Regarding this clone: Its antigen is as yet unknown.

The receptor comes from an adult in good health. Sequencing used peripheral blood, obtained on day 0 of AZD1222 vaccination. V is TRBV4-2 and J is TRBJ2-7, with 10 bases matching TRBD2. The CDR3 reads CASSFTSGKLYEQYF. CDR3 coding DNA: TGTGCCAGCAGCTTTACTAGCGGGAAGCTCTACGAGCAGTACTTC.